This T cell receptor (beta chain) emerged from a study of cytotoxic CD8 clonotypes in ibrutinib-treated CLL. The study, taken as a whole, reports: Clonality climbed at ibrutinib response, then dropped toward baseline at progression.

In germline, CDR1 is SNHLY, CDR2 FYNNEI. V gave up 2 bases and J gave up 7 bases, with 12 bases separating them. The CDR3 is made up of 13 amino acids. This clone was observed a single time. Its antigen is still unknown. Sequencing sought depths of 1 in 200,000 to 1 in 1 million T cells. TCRdb keeps only in-frame clones here, not all; method: immunoSEQ multiplex PCR. The sample lists about 22,000 clones, around 72% seen once, with approximately 6.9% in the top ten. The sample here was PBMCs, taken before ibrutinib treatment. V and J are TRBV2 and TRBJ2-7; D is perhaps TRBD2 (6 bases). The sequence was obtained from a human donor with chronic lymphocytic leukemia. The CDR3 DNA reads as TGTGCCAGCAGTGAACTGCCAGGGAGGGAGCAGTACTTC. This sequence encodes CASSELPGREQYF.